The 7 T cell receptor beta chains below come from one sample, sequenced in a study of blood T cell repertoires in COVID-19. Only in-frame clones appear in the TCRdb table, and some are missing; sequencing was by immunoSEQ multiplex PCR. The top ten hold over 1% of the sample, which has about 300,000 clones, around 87% seen once. The sample was peripheral blood. The receptors were sampled from a man between 65 and 85 years old with acute or convalescent COVID-19.

The chain is built from TRBV25-1 and TRBJ1-6; D is unclear. CDR1 MGHDK and CDR2 SYGVNS come from the germline V gene. Trimming cost V 1 base and J 7 bases, with 11 bases left between them. CDR3 length: 15 residues. CDR3 in DNA: TGTGCCAGCAGTGAATCACCAGGTCAAAATTCACCCCTCCACTTT. It translates to CASSESPGQNSPLHF.

The chain has TRBV6-5 and TRBJ2-7; 11 nucleotides align to TRBD2. V lost 8 bases, J lost 2 bases, and 5 bases stayed unmatched. CDR3 size: 14 residues. Germline CDR1 reads MNHEY; CDR2 reads SVGAGI. CDR3 loop: CASGLAGRAYEQYF. CDR3 DNA: TGTGCCAGCGGACTAGCGGGTAGAGCCTACGAGCAGTACTTC.

This clone occurred a few times. This chain connects TRBV6-2 or TRBV6-3 to TRBJ1-1, with no clear D. Germline values: CDR1 MNHEY, CDR2 SVGEGT. Trimming left V 0 bases short and J 1 base short, with 18 bases between. The CDR3 is made up of 18 amino acids. The CDR3 spells CASSYSGEGAGWNTEAFF. The CDR3, as DNA: TGTGCCAGCAGTTACTCGGGAGAGGGAGCCGGGTGGAACACTGAAGCTTTCTTT.

The CDR3 sequence is CSASQQTNTEAFF. CDR3 nucleotide sequence: TGCAGTGCTAGTCAACAGACGAACACTGAAGCTTTCTTT. V is TRBV20-1 and J is TRBJ1-1; D call uncertain. Trimming took off 3 bases at V and 1 base at J, with 9 bases between the two ends. CDR3 length: 13 amino acids. CDR1 DFQATT and CDR2 SNEGSKA come from the germline V gene (reference sequence).

This chain links TRBV7-9 with TRBJ1-4; the D gene is possibly TRBD1 (5 bases). CDR1 and CDR2 (germline): SEHNR, FQNEAQ (reference sequence). Trimming removed 5 bases from V and 2 bases from J, with 9 bases in between. The CDR3 extends over 14 amino acids. CDR3 in DNA: TGTGCCAGCAGCCGTGACAGCACTAATGAAAAACTGTTTTTT. Its protein is CASSRDSTNEKLFF.

This clone was detected once. CDR3 coding DNA: TGTGCCAGCAGTCTGGCTCCTTGGACAGGGGATCAGCCCCAGCATTTT. It encodes CASSLAPWTGDQPQHF. The rearrangement joins TRBV6-6 to TRBJ1-5, with 9 bases aligning to TRBD1. With 5 bases clipped from V and 5 bases from J, the junction kept 10 bases outside the gene matches. Germline V lookup: CDR1 MNHNY, CDR2 SVGAGI (reference sequence). This CDR3 spans 16 amino acids.

The chain employs TRBV5-1 and TRBJ1-1; 8 bases are a match to TRBD1. CDR3 length equals 15 residues. V lost 2 bases and J lost 3; bases outside the gene matches: 6. CDR1 SGHRS and CDR2 YFSETQ come from the germline V gene. In nucleotides, the CDR3 is TGCGCCAGCAGCTTTACAGGGGGTGGGGACACTGAAGCTTTCTTT. Translation: CASSFTGGGDTEAFF. Full variable domain (missing parts from reference TRBV5-1 and TRBJ1-1): KAGVTQTPRYLIKTRGQQVTLSCSPISGHRSVSWYQQTPGQGLQFLFEYFSETQRNKGNFPGRFSGRQFSNSRSEMNVSTLELGDSALYLCASSFTGGGDTEAFFGQGTRLTVV.